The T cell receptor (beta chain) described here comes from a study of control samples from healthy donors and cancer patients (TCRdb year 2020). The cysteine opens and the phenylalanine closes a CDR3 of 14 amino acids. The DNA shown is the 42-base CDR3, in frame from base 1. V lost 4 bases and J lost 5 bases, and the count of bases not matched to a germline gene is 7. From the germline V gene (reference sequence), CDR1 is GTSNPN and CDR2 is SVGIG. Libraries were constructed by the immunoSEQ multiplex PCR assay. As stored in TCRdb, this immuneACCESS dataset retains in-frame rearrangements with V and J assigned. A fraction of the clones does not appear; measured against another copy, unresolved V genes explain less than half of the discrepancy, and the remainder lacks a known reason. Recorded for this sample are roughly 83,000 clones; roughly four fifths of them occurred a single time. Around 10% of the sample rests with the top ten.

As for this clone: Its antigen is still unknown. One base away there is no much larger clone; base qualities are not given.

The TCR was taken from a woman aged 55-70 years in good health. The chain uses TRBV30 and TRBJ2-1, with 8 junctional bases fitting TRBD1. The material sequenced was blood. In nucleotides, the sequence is TGTGCCTGGACGGACAGGGAGCGTAACAATGAGCAGTTCTTC. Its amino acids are CAWTDRERNNEQFF.